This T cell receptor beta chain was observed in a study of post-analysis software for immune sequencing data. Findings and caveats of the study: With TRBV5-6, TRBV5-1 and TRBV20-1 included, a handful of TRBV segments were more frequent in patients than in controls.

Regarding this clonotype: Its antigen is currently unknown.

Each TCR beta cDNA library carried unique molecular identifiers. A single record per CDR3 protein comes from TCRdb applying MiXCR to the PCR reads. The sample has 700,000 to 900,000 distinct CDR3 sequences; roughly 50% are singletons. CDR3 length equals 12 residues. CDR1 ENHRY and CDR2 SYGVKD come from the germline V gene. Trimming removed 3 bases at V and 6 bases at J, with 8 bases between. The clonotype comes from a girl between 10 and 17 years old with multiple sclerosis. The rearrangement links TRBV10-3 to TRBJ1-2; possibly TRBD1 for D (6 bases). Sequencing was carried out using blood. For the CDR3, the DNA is TGTGCCATCAGTGACAGGGGCAATGGCTACACCTTC. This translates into CAISDRGNGYTF.